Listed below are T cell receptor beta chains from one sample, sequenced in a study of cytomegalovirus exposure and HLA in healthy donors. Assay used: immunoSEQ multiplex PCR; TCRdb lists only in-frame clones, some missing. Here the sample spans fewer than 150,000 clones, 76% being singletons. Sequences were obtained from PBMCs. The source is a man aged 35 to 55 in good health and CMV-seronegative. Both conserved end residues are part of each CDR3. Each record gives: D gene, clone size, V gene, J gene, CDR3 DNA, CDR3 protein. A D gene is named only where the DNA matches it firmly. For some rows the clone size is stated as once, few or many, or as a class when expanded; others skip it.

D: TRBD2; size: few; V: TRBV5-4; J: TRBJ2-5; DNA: TGTGCCAGCAGCTCCGGACTAGCGGGGGCTAGGGAGACCCAGTACTTC; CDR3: CASSSGLAGARETQYF
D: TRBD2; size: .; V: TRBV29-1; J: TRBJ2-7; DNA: TGCAGCGTTGCCCTAGCGGGAGGTGACCACGAGCAGTACTTC; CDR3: CSVALAGGDHEQYF
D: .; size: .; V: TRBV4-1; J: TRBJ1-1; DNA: TGCGCCAGCAGCGCAGGGCGGAAAGCTTTCTTT; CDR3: CASSAGRKAFF
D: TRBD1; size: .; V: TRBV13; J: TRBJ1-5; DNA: TGTGCCAGCAGCTTTCGCGACAGGGGCCAGCCCCAGCATTTT; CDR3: CASSFRDRGQPQHF
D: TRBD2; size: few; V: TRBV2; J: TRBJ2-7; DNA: TGTGCCAGCAGTGAACGACAGGGACTAGCGGGAGCCGAGCAGTACTTC; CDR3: CASSERQGLAGAEQYF
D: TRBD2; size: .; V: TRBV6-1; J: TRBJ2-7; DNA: TGTGCCAGCAGTGTTAGCGGGGGGCCGACCTCCTACGAGCAGTACTTC; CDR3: CASSVSGGPTSYEQYF
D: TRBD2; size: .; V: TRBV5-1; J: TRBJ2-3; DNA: TGCGCCAGCAGCTTGGATGGGACTAGCGGAGTCCCGGATACGCAGTATTTT; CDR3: CASSLDGTSGVPDTQYF
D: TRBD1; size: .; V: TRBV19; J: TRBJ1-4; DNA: TGTGCCAGTAGTTCGGGACAGGGCGATGGTGAAAAACTGTTTTTT; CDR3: CASSSGQGDGEKLFF
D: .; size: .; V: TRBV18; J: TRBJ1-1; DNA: TGTGCCAGCTCACCCGGGGGAGGGCAGATTGAAGCTTTCTTT; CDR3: CASSPGGGQIEAFF
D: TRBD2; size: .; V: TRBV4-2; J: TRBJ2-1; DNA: TGTGCCAGCAGCCAAGTACAAAAGACTCTAGCGGGTACCTACAATGAGCAGTTCTTC; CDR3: CASSQVQKTLAGTYNEQFF
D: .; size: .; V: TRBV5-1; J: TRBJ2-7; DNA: TGCGCCAGCAGCTTTGGCGGTTCCTACGAGCAGTACTTC; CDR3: CASSFGGSYEQYF
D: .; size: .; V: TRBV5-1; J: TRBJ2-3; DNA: TGCGCCAGCAGCTTGGTTGGGCTAGCGCTAGATACGCAGTATTTT; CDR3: CASSLVGLALDTQYF
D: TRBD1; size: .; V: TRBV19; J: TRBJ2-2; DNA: TGTGCCAGTAGTGCCCGACAGGGGGCTTTGCTGTTTTTT; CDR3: CASSARQGALLFF
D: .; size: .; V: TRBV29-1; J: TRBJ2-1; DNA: TGCAGCGTTGATGCACAGGACTACAATGAGCAGTTCTTC; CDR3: CSVDAQDYNEQFF
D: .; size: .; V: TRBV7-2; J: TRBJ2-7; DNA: TGTGCCAGCAGCCCAATAAGTGGCTCCTTAACCCCCTACGAGCAGTACTTC; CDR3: CASSPISGSLTPYEQYF
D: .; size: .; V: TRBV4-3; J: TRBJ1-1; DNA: TGCGCCAGCAGCCAAGAGGCCCGGCGGGACACTGAAGCTTTCTTT; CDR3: CASSQEARRDTEAFF
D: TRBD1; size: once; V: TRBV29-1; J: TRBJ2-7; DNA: TGCAGCGTTCATACCGGGACAGGGGGGTACGAGCAGTACTTC; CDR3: CSVHTGTGGYEQYF
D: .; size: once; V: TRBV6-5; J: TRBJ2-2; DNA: TGTGCCAGCAGCCACCTCCGGGGGTACACCGGGGAGCTGTTTTTT; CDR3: CASSHLRGYTGELFF
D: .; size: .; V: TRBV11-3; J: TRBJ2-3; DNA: TGTGCCAGCAGCTTAGTATACAGCAGCACAGATACGCAGTATTTT; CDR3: CASSLVYSSTDTQYF
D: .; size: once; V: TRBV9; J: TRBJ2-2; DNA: TGTGCCACCGGGCCAGGGTCGCACGGGGAGCTGTTTTTT; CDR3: CATGPGSHGELFF
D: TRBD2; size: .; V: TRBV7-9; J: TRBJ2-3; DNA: TGTGCCAGCAGCCTAGCGGGAGGCACAGATACGCAGTATTTT; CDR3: CASSLAGGTDTQYF
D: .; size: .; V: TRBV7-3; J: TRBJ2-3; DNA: TGTGCCAGCAGCTCGGGACTCCACACAGATACGCAGTATTTT; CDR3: CASSSGLHTDTQYF
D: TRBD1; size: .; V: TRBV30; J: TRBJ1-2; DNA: TGTGCCTGGATCCCTTCACAGGGGAGGATTCACTATGGCTACACCTTC; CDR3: CAWIPSQGRIHYGYTF
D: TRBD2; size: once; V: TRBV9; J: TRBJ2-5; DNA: TGTGCCAGCGGAGTCGGGAGGACCCCCGAGACCCAGTACTTC; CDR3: CASGVGRTPETQYF
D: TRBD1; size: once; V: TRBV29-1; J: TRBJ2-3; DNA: TGCAGCGTTGAAGGACAGGGCGCAGGCACAGATACGCAGTATTTT; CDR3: CSVEGQGAGTDTQYF
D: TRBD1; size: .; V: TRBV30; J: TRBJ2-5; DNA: TGTGCCTGGAGTAGGGGACAGCCGGGGACCCAGTACTTC; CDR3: CAWSRGQPGTQYF
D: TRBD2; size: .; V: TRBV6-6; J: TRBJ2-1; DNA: TGTGCCAGCAGCCCCCGGACTAGCGGGAATAATGAGCAGTTCTTC; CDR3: CASSPRTSGNNEQFF
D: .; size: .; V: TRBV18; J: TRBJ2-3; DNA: TGTGCCAGCTCATTCAGGGGGGCAAGGAGCACAGATACGCAGTATTTT; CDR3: CASSFRGARSTDTQYF
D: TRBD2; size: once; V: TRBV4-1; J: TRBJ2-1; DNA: TGCGCCAGCAGCCTCAGCGGGGGGGCAAATGAGCAGTTCTTC; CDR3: CASSLSGGANEQFF